The next 27 T cell receptor beta chains were all read from a single sample in a study of T-cell memory formation after mild COVID-19 (dated by TCRdb to 2020 to 2022). To prepare the library, 5' RACE was applied. The sample was run on an Illumina NovaSeq 6000. TCRdb took the public reads, trimmed them with fastp at Q25, ran MiXCR for clone calling and kept in-frame beta chains. Records with the same CDR3 protein are collapsed into one entry carrying the most frequent genes and DNA. The sample has under 300,000 distinct CDR3 sequences on record, 8% to 10% of them singletons. More than 20% of the sample is held by the ten biggest clonotypes. The sequenced sample consisted of PBMCs or a T cell subset sorted from them (not recorded which). The receptors here all came from a man between 18 and 29 years old who had mild COVID-19 (a few samples of this study predate the infection). The sample titles of this study are shuffled in the database, so cell type and time point are left out; the donor was told from shared clones.

This clonotype was counted between two and nine times. The chain carries TRBV4-3 and TRBJ2-5; TRBD2 agrees at 10 bases. Germline CDR1 LGHNA, CDR2 YSLEER. This CDR3 spans 17 amino acids. Trimming removed 1 base from V and 1 base from J; junction bases left unmatched: 6. CDR3: CASSQGSLAGAQETQYF. The CDR3 DNA reads TGCGCCAGCAGCCAAGGGTCCCTAGCGGGGGCCCAAGAGACCCAGTACTTC.

In this sample, this clonotype turned up a few times. V and J are TRBV5-6 and TRBJ2-1, with TRBD2 matching over 8 bases. This CDR3 contains 18 residues. Germline lookup yields CDR1 SGHDT and CDR2 YYEEEE. Trimming cost V 0 bases and J 0 bases; bases outside gene matches: 8. The CDR3 protein is CASSLEGLAGGSYNEQFF. The CDR3 DNA follows: TGTGCCAGCAGCTTGGAGGGGCTCGCGGGGGGCTCCTACAATGAGCAGTTCTTC.

The chain links TRBV10-3 to TRBJ1-1; D is ambiguous. The ends were cut back, 10 bases at V and 3 bases at J, with 15 bases in the middle. CDR3 length: 13 residues. Germline V gene lookup returns CDR1 ENHRY and CDR2 SYGVKD. CDR3 loop: CATRLSGDTEAFF. The CDR3 nucleotides read TGTGCCACCCGCCTGAGTGGGGACACTGAAGCTTTCTTT.

This clonotype was seen a few times. V usage is TRBV4-2 and J usage is TRBJ2-3, with TRBD2 matching 10 bases. The J segment lost 6 bases and the V segment lost 1 base, leaving 10 bases of the junction unmatched. The CDR3 runs to 17 residues. The germline V gene encodes CDR1 LGHNA and CDR2 YNFKEQ. The CDR3 region has the DNA TGTGCCAGCAGCCAAGGAAGCGGGGGGGCCTTAGGGGATACGCAGTATTTT. This translates into CASSQGSGGALGDTQYF.

This clonotype turned up a few times. The rearrangement links TRBV20-1 to TRBJ2-7, with TRBD2 identical over 10 bases. Germline trimming cut 6 bases from V and 6 bases from J; bases unmatched to any gene: 11. The germline V gene has CDR1 DFQATT and CDR2 SNEGSKA (reference sequence). The CDR3 has 14 residues. The CDR3 loop reads CSAITPLAGSEQYF. The CDR3 nucleotides are TGCAGTGCCATAACACCACTAGCGGGGAGCGAGCAGTACTTC.

The chain carries TRBV19 and TRBJ2-1, with D perhaps matching TRBD1 or TRBD2 (5 bases each). Germline CDR1 reads LNHDA; CDR2 reads SQIVND (reference sequence). The CDR3 extends over 15 amino acids. The V end lost 3 bases, the J end lost 5 bases, and 14 bases lay between the germline ends. In DNA, the CDR3 is TGTGCCAGTAGTATTCAGGGACCTGAGGACAATGAGCAGTTCTTC. Protein: CASSIQGPEDNEQFF.

This clonotype was recorded a few times. The chain couples TRBV7-2 to TRBJ1-6; D perhaps matches TRBD1 (6 bases). The V and J ends lost 5 bases and 10 bases respectively, with 15 bases between them. Per the germline V gene, CDR1 is SGHTA and CDR2 is FQGNSA. The CDR3 loop spans 14 amino acids. As DNA, the CDR3 is TGTGCCAGCAGCCCCTACAGGGCCGAATCACCCCTCCACTTT. Translated: CASSPYRAESPLHF.

The CDR3, as DNA: TGTGCCAGCAGTACCACCCAGGGGGGAGCTTTCTTT. Translation: CASSTTQGGAFF. This chain joins TRBV12-3 or TRBV12-4 and TRBJ1-1; TRBD1 matches at 7 bases. Trimming cost V 5 bases and J 10 bases; bases outside gene matches: 7. The CDR3 spans 12 residues.

CDR3 DNA: TGTGCCAGCAGTTACGCAAGACAGGGTGTCAGAGAGCCCCAGCATTTT. Amino acid sequence: CASSYARQGVREPQHF. The gene calls are TRBV6-6 and TRBJ1-5, with 7 bases that match TRBD1. The V gene's germline CDR1 is MNHNY and CDR2 SVGAGI (reference sequence). V shed 2 bases, J shed 8 bases, and the junction held 12 bases outside the gene matches. The CDR3 sequence is 16 residues long.

This clonotype showed up just a few times. The V and J genes are TRBV24-1 and TRBJ2-3, with 11 bases fitting TRBD2. Trimming at V came to 7 bases and at J to 4 bases, leaving 9 bases not matched to a gene. The germline V gene encodes CDR1 KGHDR and CDR2 SFDVKD. The length of the CDR3 is 16 residues. For the CDR3, the DNA is TGTGCCACCAGCACGAATAGCGGGGGGGCCTCAGATACGCAGTATTTT. Its translation: CATSTNSGGASDTQYF.

A few counts support this clonotype. The rearrangement joins TRBV12-3 or TRBV12-4 to TRBJ2-3; no clear D. This CDR3 comprises 14 residues. V dropped 3 bases and J dropped 0 bases, with 7 bases sitting between them. In DNA, the CDR3 is TGTGCCAGCAGTTTGCTAGAGAGCACAGATACGCAGTATTTT. Its translation is CASSLLESTDTQYF.

The chain joins TRBV4-2 to TRBJ2-1; 9 bases match TRBD1. The CDR3 runs to 17 residues. With V trimmed by 1 base and J by 2 bases, 6 bases remained unmatched. Per the germline V gene, CDR1 is LGHNA and CDR2 is YNFKEQ. The CDR3 spells CASSQGGGQGTYNEQFF. The CDR3 DNA sequence: TGTGCCAGCAGCCAAGGCGGGGGACAGGGCACCTACAATGAGCAGTTCTTC.

This clonotype appeared a few times. The chain carries TRBV7-2 and TRBJ2-7; D remains unclear. The CDR3 is made up of 16 amino acids. Germline values: CDR1 SGHTA, CDR2 FQGNSA. V dropped 1 base and J dropped 6 bases, with 19 bases sitting between them. The CDR3 protein is CASSLGNSPPTSEQYV. CDR3 sequence (DNA): TGTGCCAGCAGCTTAGGGAATAGCCCACCCACCTCCGAGCAGTACGTC.

The chain joins TRBV20-1 to TRBJ2-6; D is unresolved. CDR3 length equals 15 residues. Deletions cut 0 bases from V and 4 bases from J, with 10 bases between. In germline, CDR1 is DFQATT, CDR2 SNEGSKA (reference sequence). The CDR3 coding sequence is TGCAGTGCTAGAGACCCTTTCGGAGGGGCCAACGTCCTGACTTTC. Translating it yields CSARDPFGGANVLTF.

A few counts support this clonotype. This chain joins TRBV9 and TRBJ1-3; D gene uncertain. The CDR3 spans 16 residues. CDR1 is SGDLS, CDR2 YYNGEE, per germline. V lost 3 bases and J lost 0, with 13 bases in between. The CDR3 DNA reads as TGTGCCAGCAGCGCTATTGACCGTAGCTCTGGAAACACCATATATTTT. This gives the protein CASSAIDRSSGNTIYF. Filled out from reference TRBV9 and TRBJ1-3, the complete variable domain reads DSGVTQTPKHLITATGQRVTLRCSPRSGDLSVYWYQQSLDQGLQFLIQYYNGEERAKGNILERFSAQQFPDLHSELNLSSLELGDSALYFCASSAIDRSSGNTIYFGEGSWLTVV.

This clonotype was seen more than once but under ten times. The CDR3 DNA is TGTGCCATCAGTGAGACCCGAGGGGGTCTTGGTGAAAAACTGTTTTTT. It translates to CAISETRGGLGEKLFF. V usage is TRBV10-3 and J usage is TRBJ1-4, with D possibly being TRBD1 (6 bases). Trimming cost V 2 bases and J 7 bases, with 17 bases left between them. Per germline, CDR1 ENHRY and CDR2 SYGVKD. CDR3 length equals 16 residues.

Only a few counts were recorded for this clonotype. This chain uses TRBV4-2 with TRBJ1-2; possibly TRBD1 for D (5 bases). V was trimmed by 4 bases and J by 3 bases, leaving 18 bases between them. Germline CDR1 LGHNA, CDR2 YNFKEQ. This CDR3 has 16 residues. The CDR3 region has the DNA TGTGCCAGCAGCCCCGCTGGGGAGGGGATAGACTATGGCTACACCTTC. Translated, it gives CASSPAGEGIDYGYTF.

This clonotype was seen a few times. The chain recombines TRBV6-5 with TRBJ2-1, with 10 bases identical to TRBD1. The length of the CDR3 is 13 residues. J lost 9 bases, V lost 8 bases, and 7 bases had no gene match. Looked up from germline, CDR1 is MNHEY and CDR2 is SVGAGI. The DNA of the CDR3 is TGTGCCAGCCTCCCCGGACAGGGGGTTGAGCAGTTCTTC. Translation gives CASLPGQGVEQFF.

The J gene is TRBJ2-3, the V gene TRBV20-1; TRBD2 agrees at 12 bases. After removal of 6 bases from V and 6 bases from J, the junction contained 13 bases not matched to a gene. Per the germline V gene, CDR1 is DFQATT and CDR2 is SNEGSKA (reference sequence). The CDR3 spans 16 residues. The CDR3 sequence is CSASPITSGGRDTQYF. CDR3 DNA: TGCAGTGCCTCCCCAATTACTAGCGGGGGGCGCGATACGCAGTATTTT.

The rearrangement joins TRBV5-1 to TRBJ2-5; D may be TRBD1 (5 bases). Germline V gene data show CDR1 as SGHRS and CDR2 as YFSETQ. The CDR3 covers 15 residues. V shed 0 bases and J shed 2 bases, with 11 bases lying between them. The CDR3 reads CASSLAGQGQETQYF. DNA for the CDR3: TGCGCCAGCAGCTTGGCCGGGCAGGGACAAGAGACCCAGTACTTC. The whole variable domain, filled in from reference TRBV5-1 and TRBJ2-5, reads KAGVTQTPRYLIKTRGQQVTLSCSPISGHRSVSWYQQTPGQGLQFLFEYFSETQRNKGNFPGRFSGRQFSNSRSEMNVSTLELGDSALYLCASSLAGQGQETQYFGPGTRLLVL.

This clonotype has more than one count but fewer than ten. The chain links TRBV7-3 to TRBJ2-3, with D perhaps matching TRBD2 (5 bases). V lost 0 bases to trimming and J lost 6 bases, with 10 bases between them. This CDR3 contains 14 residues. Germline V gene lookup returns CDR1 SGHTA and CDR2 FQGTGA. CDR3 amino acids: CASSLTTSGDTQYF. DNA of the CDR3: TGTGCCAGCAGCTTAACGACCTCGGGGGATACGCAGTATTTT.

The rearrangement links TRBV21-1 to TRBJ2-7. TRBV21-1 is a recognized pseudogene. The CDR3 has 14 amino acids. CDR3 DNA sequence: TGTGCCAGCAGCAAAGATTTGAGAGACTACGAGCAGTACGTC. It specifies CASSKDLRDYEQYV.

CDR3 region: CASSEKQGPYEQYV. In DNA form, the CDR3 reads TGTGCCAGCTCAGAAAAACAGGGCCCCTACGAGCAGTACGTC. The genes are TRBV18 and TRBJ2-7, with D possibly being TRBD1 (6 bases). The V gene's germline CDR1 is KGHSH and CDR2 LQKENI. The CDR3 totals 14 residues. V was cut by 5 bases and J by 2 bases, with 13 bases left in between.

Many counts were recorded for this clonotype. V usage is TRBV12-3 or TRBV12-4 and J usage is TRBJ2-5; either TRBD1 or TRBD2 may fit D (5 bases each). The CDR3 spans 15 residues. Trimming pared 2 bases from V and 4 bases from J, leaving 14 bases between. The CDR3 DNA sequence: TGTGCCAGCAGTTTATTTGGTCCAGGGACAGAGACCCAGTACTTC. Encoded protein: CASSLFGPGTETQYF.

In its sample, this clonotype was seen a few times. The chain carries TRBV20-1 and TRBJ2-3, with unresolved D. The germline CDR1 and CDR2 sequences are DFQATT and SNEGSKA (reference sequence). The CDR3 is made up of 14 amino acids. Between the trimmed V and J ends, which lost 3 bases and 2 bases, there was a span of 12 bases. CDR3 sequence (DNA): TGCAGTGCTAGGAGTTTGGCCAACACAGATACGCAGTATTTT. Its translation: CSARSLANTDTQYF.

The table lists this clonotype with many counts. The chain couples TRBV7-2 to TRBJ1-2, with 9 bases identical to TRBD1. This CDR3 has 13 amino acids. V gave up 5 bases and J gave up 8 bases; unmatched junction bases: 6. The germline V gene has CDR1 SGHTA and CDR2 FQGNSA. CDR3 DNA: TGTGCCAGCAGCCGGGGACAGGGTCAGGGCTACACCTTC. It codes for CASSRGQGQGYTF.

This chain connects TRBV20-1 to TRBJ1-5; 9 nucleotides match TRBD1. Germline trimming cut 5 bases from V and 7 bases from J; bases unmatched to any gene: 3. Germline CDR1 DFQATT, CDR2 SNEGSKA (reference sequence). This CDR3 has 12 residues. CDR3 in amino acids: CSAWTGDQPQHF. Here the CDR3 DNA reads TGCAGTGCTTGGACAGGGGACCAGCCCCAGCATTTT.